Shown below are 12 T cell receptor beta chains from a single sample sequenced in a study of human T cells and chemical hapten exposure. Time point denoted: patch test 2, 6 weeks after DPC sensitization. Treatment noted: therapeutic diphenylcyclopropenone sensitization with weekly scalp DPC. TCRdb ran MiXCR on the RACE reads and lists one entry per CDR3 protein. The data contain about 40,000 distinct CDR3 sequences, about 3.5% of them singletons. The source material was whole blood, sampled in connection with sensitization to the hapten diphenylcyclopropenone (DPC). The source is a man aged 40-50 years with alopecia areata. Some clones in this sample may be carry-over from other donors' samples.

This clonotype was recorded at least ten times. The chain uses TRBV7-9 and TRBJ1-3; TRBD1 aligns across 7 bases. Germline V gene sequence: CDR1 SEHNR, CDR2 FQNEAQ (reference sequence). The junction had 6 bases not matched to a gene; V was cut back by 0 bases and J by 1 base. This CDR3 region has 17 residues. The CDR3 DNA reads as TGTGCCAGCAGCTTAGCTGGGAGGGGGCTGTCTGGAAACACCATATATTTT. Protein sequence: CASSLAGRGLSGNTIYF.

At least ten counts were recorded for this clonotype. This sequence joins TRBV5-1 and TRBJ2-5, with no clear D. V was clipped by 2 bases and J by 4 bases, with 12 bases between them. This CDR3 is 14 amino acids long. Looked up from germline, CDR1 is SGHRS and CDR2 is YFSETQ. The CDR3 sequence: CASSLNSPGETQYF. In DNA, the CDR3 is TGCGCCAGCAGCTTAAATTCACCGGGAGAGACCCAGTACTTC.

In its sample, this clonotype was seen many times. CDR3 loop: CASSLIDNQPQHF. DNA for the CDR3: TGTGCCAGCAGCCTCATTGACAATCAGCCCCAGCATTTT. The V and J genes are TRBV7-2 and TRBJ1-5, with unresolved D. Per germline, CDR1 SGHTA and CDR2 FQGNSA. V was trimmed by 5 bases and J by 3 bases, leaving 8 bases between them. CDR3 size: 13 residues.

This clonotype was found many times. The V gene is TRBV6-1, the J gene TRBJ1-5; the match to TRBD1 covers 8 bases. Germline V CDR1 and CDR2: MNHNS, SASEGT. The CDR3 sequence is 16 residues long. V trimming: 3 bases; J trimming: 7 bases; junction bases outside the gene matches: 11. CDR3: CASSDNQGALAQPQHF. The CDR3 nucleotides read TGTGCCAGCAGTGATAACCAGGGGGCCCTCGCACAGCCCCAGCATTTT.

This clonotype was detected ten times or more. This chain uses TRBV19 with TRBJ2-3; D is ambiguous. Germline V gene lookup returns CDR1 LNHDA and CDR2 SQIVND (reference sequence). V lost 3 bases and J lost 3, with 10 bases in between. The CDR3 is 14 amino acids. In DNA form, the CDR3 reads TGTGCCAGTAGTATCCCCGCCTTAACAGATACGCAGTATTTT. Translated: CASSIPALTDTQYF.

This clonotype appeared many times. This rearrangement joins TRBV20-1 to TRBJ2-3, with 8 bases that match TRBD1. Per germline, CDR1 DFQATT and CDR2 SNEGSKA (reference sequence). CDR3 length: 17 amino acids. V lost 0 bases and J lost 0; bases outside the gene matches: 8. CDR3 sequence (DNA): TGCAGTGCTAGAGAGGTCCAGGGGGCGAGAAGCACAGATACGCAGTATTTT. It translates to CSAREVQGARSTDTQYF.

Judged by abundance, this clonotype is medium-sized. The chain is built from TRBV12-3 or TRBV12-4 and TRBJ2-6, with 15 positions matching TRBD2. The V segment lost 6 bases and the J segment 0 bases; nucleotides outside the gene matches: 18. This CDR3 region has 23 residues. Here the CDR3 DNA reads TGTGCCAGCAGCAACACACTCGGACTAGCGGGAGGGCCTCGAGGCTCTGGGGCCAACGTCCTGACTTTC. This translates into CASSNTLGLAGGPRGSGANVLTF.

This sequence joins TRBV20-1 and TRBJ1-2; D perhaps matches TRBD1 (5 bases). Germline-derived CDR1 and CDR2 are DFQATT and SNEGSKA (reference sequence). This CDR3 has 18 residues. The V gene lost 0 bases and the J gene lost 5 bases, with 25 bases spanning the gap. CDR3 sequence reads: CSARETEGIGGRRYGYTF. Written as DNA, the CDR3 is TGCAGTGCTAGAGAGACCGAAGGGATTGGGGGAAGGAGATATGGCTACACCTTC.

Many counts were recorded for this clonotype. The genes are TRBV2 and TRBJ2-1; D is possibly TRBD1 (6 bases). The ends were cut back, 8 bases at V and 2 bases at J, with 13 bases in the middle. Per the germline V gene, CDR1 is SNHLY and CDR2 is FYNNEI. The CDR3 contains 14 residues. CDR3 bases: TGTGCCAGCGTTTGGGACACCACCTACAATGAGCAGTTCTTC. This gives the protein CASVWDTTYNEQFF.

This clonotype appeared many times. The chain joins TRBV5-5 to TRBJ1-1, with D maybe TRBD1 (5 bases). Per germline, CDR1 SGHKS and CDR2 YYEKEE (reference sequence). Trimming shortened V by 4 bases and J by 1 base, and 11 bases separated the two germline ends. The CDR3 loop spans 14 amino acids. CDR3 coding DNA: TGTGCCAGCAGCGGCCGGGGGTCGAACACTGAAGCTTTCTTT. It yields the protein CASSGRGSNTEAFF.

This clonotype was counted many times. Germline is not matched at one junction end, which may reflect a read error. The J gene is TRBJ2-1, the V gene TRBV6-6; D remains ambiguous. The germline gives CDR1 MNHNY, CDR2 SVGAGI (reference sequence). The CDR3 contains 11 residues. CDR3 loop: CASSYSGSPLF. DNA for the CDR3: TGTGCCAGCAGTTACTCGGGTTCCCCGCTCTTC.

This clonotype was picked up many times. The rearrangement links TRBV2 to TRBJ1-2, with D possibly matching TRBD1 (5 bases). The germline CDR1 and CDR2 sequences are SNHLY and FYNNEI. V was trimmed by 5 bases and J by 7 bases, leaving 14 bases between them. This CDR3 has 13 amino acids. The CDR3: CASSPWGGFGYTF. The CDR3 region has the DNA TGTGCCAGCAGTCCATGGGGGGGTTTTGGCTACACCTTC.